This TCR beta chain emerged from a study of cytomegalovirus exposure and HLA in healthy donors. The study's findings and limits: CMV serostatus was the only immune exposure information that was available. Associated with HLA alleles at 0.05 false discovery rate in a later analysis were some 18,000 TCR beta sequences. Per published reports, the classifier diagnosed cytomegalovirus status with high specificity and sensitivity.

A note on this clone: Its specificity is unknown.

V lost 4 bases, J lost 5 bases, and 17 bases lay in between. CDR3 length equals 16 residues. Germline V gene lookup returns CDR1 MNHEY and CDR2 SMNVEV (reference sequence). The PCR ran on 60 Vbeta and 13 Jbeta primers. Original methodology: A later analysis counted roughly 74 million unique TCR beta chains, 9.5 million to 13 million shared. Method: immunoSEQ multiplex PCR; TCRdb's copy keeps in-frame clones and lacks some. Clonal size and the V and J genes are those of that table, whereas D and trimming came from the DNA. Of 150,000 to 200,000 clones listed, 9.5% are singletons. The sequence derives from a woman aged 25-40 years in good health and CMV-seropositive. Sequenced: PBMCs. V usage is TRBV27 and J usage is TRBJ2-2, with no clear D. The CDR3 region is CASSSFFLFRTGELFF. CDR3 nucleotide sequence: TGTGCCAGCAGTTCATTTTTTCTCTTTCGGACCGGGGAGCTGTTTTTT.